Shown below are 7 T cell receptor beta chains from a single sample sequenced in a study of beta chain features in type 1 diabetes. Study-level points and caveats: All four CD4+ subsets of Type 1 diabetes patients contained TCRB CDR3s that were moderately but significantly shorter.

Their target antigens are unknown. Isolated RNA was reverse transcribed in full, so expressed TCRB transcripts were sequenced. Sequencing used immunoSEQ multiplex PCR; TCRdb keeps in-frame clones, though not all of them. The sample comprises 300,000 to 400,000 clones, about 10% of which are singletons, and approximately 0.6% rests with the top ten. Sequenced: central memory CD4+ T cells from blood. The receptor set was obtained from a man younger than 40 with type 1 diabetes.

This clone was seen at least ten times. The V call is TRBV27, the J call TRBJ2-1; possibly TRBD2 for D (5 bases). The V and J ends lost 4 bases and 6 bases respectively, with 10 bases between them. Germline assignment: CDR1 MNHEY and CDR2 SMNVEV (reference sequence). This CDR3 contains 13 residues. CDR3 DNA: TGTGCCAGCAGTTCGGAGGTTAGCAATGAGCAGTTCTTC. This translates into CASSSEVSNEQFF.

The gene calls are TRBV9 and TRBJ1-1; perhaps TRBD1 as D (5 bases). Trimming took 1 base from V and 7 from J, leaving 20 bases between them. This CDR3 spans 16 amino acids. From germline, CDR1 is SGDLS and CDR2 YYNGEE. The DNA of the CDR3 is TGTGCCAGCAGCGTACCCTCCATCGGGGGAGGCAGTGAAGCTTTCTTT. Its translation is CASSVPSIGGGSEAFF. Drawing the rest from reference TRBV9 and TRBJ1-1, the complete variable domain is DSGVTQTPKHLITATGQRVTLRCSPRSGDLSVYWYQQSLDQGLQFLIQYYNGEERAKGNILERFSAQQFPDLHSELNLSSLELGDSALYFCASSVPSIGGGSEAFFGQGTRLTVV.

The chain couples TRBV7-2 to TRBJ2-2; 11 bases fit TRBD2. The CDR3 runs 16 residues. Losses at the gene ends were 5 bases for V and 4 bases for J; bases not matched to a gene: 6. From germline, CDR1 is SGHTA and CDR2 FQGNSA. CDR3 sequence (DNA): TGTGCCAGCAGCACCCGACTAGCGGGAACCACCGGGGAGCTGTTTTTT. This translates into CASSTRLAGTTGELFF.

The sample holds a few counts of this clone. The rearrangement joins TRBV5-1 to TRBJ2-5; 11 bases map to TRBD2. The J call may be incorrect, as the DNA end agrees better with TRBJ2-7. In germline, CDR1 is SGHRS, CDR2 YFSETQ. This CDR3 has 15 residues. The chain's CDR3 is CASSLGLAGSYEQYF. The CDR3 DNA follows: TGCGCCAGCAGCTTAGGACTAGCGGGCTCCTACGAGCAGTACTTC.

The sample holds a few counts of this clone. J is TRBJ2-2 and V is TRBV28; D assignment may be TRBD1 or TRBD2 (5 bases each). The ends were cut back, 5 bases at V and 5 bases at J, with 18 bases in the middle. Looked up from germline, CDR1 is MDHEN and CDR2 is SYDVKM. This CDR3 comprises 16 residues. For the CDR3, the DNA is TGTGCCAGCAGTAAGGCCGGGACCACCGGGACCGGGGAGCTGTTTTTT. Protein: CASSKAGTTGTGELFF.

This clone was observed at least ten times. The chain recombines TRBV28 with TRBJ2-7, with D tentatively TRBD1 (6 bases). In germline, CDR1 is MDHEN, CDR2 SYDVKM. V was clipped by 7 bases and J by 0 bases, with 13 bases between them. The CDR3 has 14 amino acids. The DNA of the CDR3 is TGTGCCAGCACCCTATTCAGGGGCTCCTACGAGCAGTACTTC. It is translated as CASTLFRGSYEQYF.

The chain joins TRBV11-2 to TRBJ2-7; perhaps TRBD1 as D (6 bases). Trimming stripped 6 bases from V and 2 bases from J, with 14 bases between. CDR3 length: 14 amino acids. The germline gives CDR1 SGHAT, CDR2 FQNNGV. CDR3 nucleotide sequence: TGTGCCAGCAGAGTAAACAGGGCCACCTACGAGCAGTACTTC. It codes for CASRVNRATYEQYF.